The 3 T cell receptor beta chains reported below all come from one sample, sequenced in a study of cytomegalovirus exposure and HLA in healthy donors. Primers included in the PCR were 60 Vbeta and 13 Jbeta primers. Method: immunoSEQ multiplex PCR; TCRdb's copy keeps in-frame clones and lacks some. The sample lists 130,000 to 150,000 clones, around 77% occurring once. Sequencing used PBMCs. The source of these receptors is a woman between 35 and 50 years old in good health and CMV-seropositive.

This clone occurred a few times. The chain is built from TRBV7-9 and TRBJ2-2; the D is unclear. Germline V gives CDR1 SEHNR, CDR2 FQNEAQ (reference sequence). V was pared by 2 bases and J by 10 bases, with 5 bases between. The CDR3 is 11 amino acids. The CDR3 spells CASSLQLELFF. The CDR3 nucleotides are TGTGCCAGCAGCTTACAATTGGAGCTGTTTTTT.

This rearrangement joins TRBV18 to TRBJ2-5; the D is unclear. Germline V gene lookup returns CDR1 KGHSH and CDR2 LQKENI. The CDR3 contains 13 residues. Trimming pared 6 bases from V and 1 base from J, leaving 9 bases between. CDR3 nucleotide sequence: TGTGCCAGCTCTGTCCGGTCCCAAGAGACCCAGTACTTC. Its translation is CASSVRSQETQYF.

This clone was observed a handful of times. V gene TRBV27 combines with J gene TRBJ1-6; possibly TRBD1 for D (5 bases). Germline V gene lookup returns CDR1 MNHEY and CDR2 SMNVEV (reference sequence). Trimming removed 5 bases from V and 9 bases from J, with 20 bases in between. The CDR3 is 16 amino acids. The CDR3 protein is CASSPQTVSGFSPLHF. CDR3 DNA sequence: TGTGCCAGCAGTCCCCAGACAGTTAGTGGTTTTTCACCCCTCCACTTT.